The rows below give T cell receptor beta chains drawn from one sample of a study of vaccination effects on CD4 cells after COVID-19. The antigens these receptors bind are not known. Sequencing used immunoSEQ multiplex PCR; TCRdb keeps in-frame clones, though not all of them. The table lists 70,000 to 95,000 clones, under 80% of them singletons. This material consisted of CD4+ T cells from PBMCs cultured with HCoV-OC43 spike peptides, taken after COVID-19 vaccination. The receptors originated from a human donor who received a COVID-19 vaccine. The conserved cysteine and the conserved F or W are not part of the CDR3 here. Fields, in order: V gene, CDR3 protein.

>TRBV14
ASSQEVGAPNEKLF
>TRBV7-9
ASSPGNSGGHDEQF
>TRBV27
ASSLGQGLRVFTGELF
>TRBV3-1/TRBV3-2
ASSLSDGVLVEAF
>TRBV6-2/TRBV6-3
ASSYSGRRDGYT
>TRBV27
ASSWSGDYNSPLH
>TRBV5-5
ASSLDRSSYNEQF
>TRBV3-1/TRBV3-2
ASSRDSLNEQF
>TRBV7-9
ASSFAGINEKLF
>TRBV5-1
ASSPGQFYNEQF
>TRBV5-1
ASSLGGTGGTDTQY
>TRBV18
ASSARRDRHQETQY
>TRBV5-5
ASSLGLSGGAKNIQY
>TRBV28
ASSLYRRQVWEKLF
>TRBV28
ASSPFPLAGGRPGTDTQY
>TRBV2
ASSEGQGYNQPQH